The sequence of this TCR beta chain was determined in a study of T-cell reconstitution after alpha-beta-depleted transplantation in children listed by TCRdb under 2016. About the study as a whole: Using TCR repertoire profiling, the study quantitatively followed how T-cell immune reconstitution unfolded in children after TCRalphabeta/CD19-depleted allogeneic hematopoietic cell transplantation. What the study reported, not specific to this receptor: The apparently early alphabetaT-cell count recovery about two months after transplant was reportedly dependent on only several hundred rapidly expanded clones derived from non-depleted graft cells. Over subsequent months, a decline in hyperexpanded clone frequencies was noted, and after one year, T-cell counts and TCRbeta diversity were mostly ascribed to newly produced T cells. In some patients, high TCRbeta diversity at day 60 was attributed to recipient T cells and intrathymic progenitors that had survived conditioning.

Relative to germline, V is missing 4 bases and J is missing 0 bases, with 3 bases of the junction outside any gene match. Looking up the germline V gene (reference sequence) yields CDR1 SEHNR and CDR2 FQNEAQ. Counted from cysteine to phenylalanine, this CDR3 has 14 amino acids. Kept here is only the CDR3 DNA, which spans 42 bases and is read in frame from base 1. The method behind the library was PCR. Instrument used: Illumina HiSeq 2500. Molecular barcoding was employed in the preparation of TCR libraries, with unique molecular identifiers being used to normalize TCRbeta repertoire quantification. TCRdb redid the processing of the public reads, applying fastp at Q25 and MiXCR, and retained in-frame beta chains. Rows matching on CDR3 protein sequence are summarized as one entry with the most common DNA and genes. This sample gives approximately 98,000 distinct CDR3 sequences in total; 6.4% of them show up just once. The ten largest clones represent approximately 23% of the sample.

This clonotype was seen repeatedly, ten times or more. The clone's antigen remains unknown. Base qualities were left out, and no much larger clone turns up one base away. Reading the label with the study, this specimen's treatment or condition is: allogeneic hematopoietic cell transplantation with graft depleted of TCRalphabeta T cells and CD19 B cells. The children who served as transplant recipients had been given grafts of TCRalphabeta/CD19-depleted allogeneic hematopoietic cells. The chain is made from TRBV7-9 and TRBJ2-7; 7 bases in the middle match TRBD1. Source: PBMCs, mostly from graft donor cells, taken 360 days after TCRalphabeta/CD19-depleted stem cell transplant. This receptor was obtained from a male patient aged 2 to 10 who had a stem cell transplant for acute lymphoblastic leukemia, so the T cells may come from the graft donor. The DNA sequence follows: TGTGCCAGCAGCTCGGGACAGAGCTCCTACGAGCAGTACTTC. This codes for CASSSGQSSYEQYF.